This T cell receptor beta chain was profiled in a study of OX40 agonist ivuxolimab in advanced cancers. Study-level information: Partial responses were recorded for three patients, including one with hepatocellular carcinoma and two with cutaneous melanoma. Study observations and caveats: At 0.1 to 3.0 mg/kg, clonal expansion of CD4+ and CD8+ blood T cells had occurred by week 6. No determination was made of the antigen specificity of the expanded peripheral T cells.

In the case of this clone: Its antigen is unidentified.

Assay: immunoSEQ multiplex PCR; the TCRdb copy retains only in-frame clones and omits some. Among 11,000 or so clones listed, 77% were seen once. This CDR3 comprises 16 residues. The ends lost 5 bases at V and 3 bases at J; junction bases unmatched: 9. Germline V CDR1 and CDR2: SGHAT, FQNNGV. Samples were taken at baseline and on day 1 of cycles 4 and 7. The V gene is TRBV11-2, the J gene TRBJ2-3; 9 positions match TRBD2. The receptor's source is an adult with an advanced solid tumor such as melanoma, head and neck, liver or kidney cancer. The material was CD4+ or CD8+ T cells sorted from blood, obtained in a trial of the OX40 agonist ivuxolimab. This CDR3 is CASSSFFSGRTDTQYF. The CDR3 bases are TGTGCCAGCAGCAGCTTCTTTAGCGGGAGAACAGATACGCAGTATTTT.